One sample yielded the 26 T cell receptor beta chains listed below, sequenced in a study of shared clonotypes between healthy human individuals. Sequenced by immunoSEQ multiplex PCR; TCRdb stores in-frame clones only, minus some. This repertoire shows some 2.3 million clones, 85% to 95% found once; its top ten account for 0.39%. Sequencing was performed on naive CD4+ T cells from PBMCs. Subset noted: CD45RA+ positively selected. The receptor source for this set is a man between 18 and 29 years old in good health. Some clones in this sample may be carry-over from other donors' samples.

The J gene is TRBJ2-7, the V gene TRBV7-9; 12 nucleotides line up with TRBD2. Trimming at V came to 4 bases and at J to 3 bases, leaving 1 base not matched to a gene. CDR1 and CDR2 from the germline V gene are SEHNR and FQNEAQ (reference sequence). The CDR3 contains 14 residues. The CDR3 loop is CASSSGLAGYEQYF. As DNA, the CDR3 is TGTGCCAGCAGCTCGGGACTAGCGGGCTACGAGCAGTACTTC. The full variable domain, completed using reference TRBV7-9 and TRBJ2-7, is DTGVSQNPRHKITKRGQNVTFRCDPISEHNRLYWYRQTLGQGPEFLTYFQNEAQLEKSRLLSDRFSAERPKGSFSTLEIQRTEQGDSAMYLCASSSGLAGYEQYFGPGTRLTVT.

The chain has TRBV25-1 and TRBJ2-1; TRBD2 matches at 10 bases. V trimming: 3 bases; J trimming: 6 bases; junction bases outside the gene matches: 5. The CDR3 has 15 residues. In germline, CDR1 is MGHDK, CDR2 SYGVNS. The CDR3 spells CASSDFSGGPNEQFF. The CDR3 DNA reads TGTGCCAGCAGTGACTTTAGCGGGGGGCCCAATGAGCAGTTCTTC.

This clone was seen a single time. The identical CDR3 is also encoded by other nucleotide sequences in the sample. The rearrangement links TRBV6-4 to TRBJ2-3; D not resolved. Trimming pared 0 bases from V and 0 bases from J, leaving 4 bases between. The CDR3 contains 14 residues. Germline assignment: CDR1 MRHNA and CDR2 SNTAGT. CDR3 coding DNA: TGTGCCAGCAGTGACTCCAGCAGCACAGATACGCAGTATTTT. Encoded protein: CASSDSSSTDTQYF.

The chain uses TRBV9 and TRBJ1-5; TRBD1 agrees at 8 bases. Unmatched junction bases numbered 8, after V lost 2 bases and J lost 4 bases. The CDR3 is 16 amino acids. Germline CDR1 reads SGDLS; CDR2 reads YYNGEE. CDR3 residues: CASSVGPGGWNQPQHF. The CDR3, as DNA: TGTGCCAGCAGCGTGGGCCCAGGGGGCTGGAATCAGCCCCAGCATTTT.

Turning to this clone: Other DNA sequences in this specimen translate into the identical CDR3. This chain uses TRBV15 with TRBJ2-1; the D is unclear. The germline gives CDR1 LNHNV, CDR2 YYDKDF (reference sequence). This CDR3 spans 11 amino acids. Trimming cost V 0 bases and J 10 bases, with 4 bases left between them. Written as DNA, the CDR3 is TGTGCCACCAGCAGAGATAACGAGCAGTTCTTC. Protein product: CATSRDNEQFF.

This rearrangement joins TRBV18 to TRBJ2-6; D perhaps matches TRBD1 (6 bases). V lost 0 bases to trimming and J lost 2 bases, with 11 bases between them. Per the germline V gene, CDR1 is KGHSH and CDR2 is LQKENI. CDR3 length: 17 residues. In nucleotides, the CDR3 is TGTGCCAGCTCACCACCACAGGGCGCCCCTGGGGCCAACGTCCTGACTTTC. It is translated as CASSPPQGAPGANVLTF.

The rearrangement joins TRBV4-1 to TRBJ2-7; 9 bases match TRBD1. Germline CDR1 reads MGHRA; CDR2 reads YSYEKL. The length of the CDR3 is 15 residues. The V gene end was trimmed by 3 bases and the J gene end by 1 base; junction bases not matched to a gene: 4. The CDR3 region has the DNA TGCGCCAGCAGCCAGTCCGGGACAGGGTCCTACGAGCAGTACTTC. This translates into CASSQSGTGSYEQYF.

The chain combines TRBV27 with TRBJ2-1, with 9 bases fitting TRBD2. Germline values: CDR1 MNHEY, CDR2 SMNVEV (reference sequence). The V gene end was trimmed by 0 bases and the J gene end by 9 bases; junction bases not matched to a gene: 9. The CDR3 totals 16 residues. The CDR3, as DNA: TGTGCCAGCAGTTTATCGCCGGGACTAGCCGGGACTGAGCAGTTCTTC. Its translation is CASSLSPGLAGTEQFF.

The genes are TRBV28 and TRBJ2-7; 7 bases match TRBD1. CDR3 length: 17 amino acids. The J segment lost 0 bases and the V segment lost 5 bases, leaving 13 bases of the junction unmatched. The germline CDR1 and CDR2 sequences are MDHEN and SYDVKM. Written as DNA, the CDR3 is TGTGCCAGCAGTAGACAGGGTGGGGGTCTTAGCTCCTACGAGCAGTACTTC. Its protein product is CASSRQGGGLSSYEQYF.

This rearrangement joins TRBV18 to TRBJ2-2; 9 bases are a match to TRBD2. Germline lookup yields CDR1 KGHSH and CDR2 LQKENI. V shed 3 bases and J 4 bases; nucleotides not matched to a gene: 6. This CDR3 comprises 16 residues. CDR3 residues: CASSPLAGRGTGELFF. In DNA, the CDR3 is TGTGCCAGCTCACCCCTAGCGGGAAGAGGCACCGGGGAGCTGTTTTTT.

V gene TRBV2 combines with J gene TRBJ1-5; D is ambiguous. Germline V CDR1 and CDR2: SNHLY, FYNNEI. The CDR3 is made up of 13 amino acids. The V gene lost 4 bases and the J gene lost 5 bases, with 9 bases spanning the gap. The CDR3 DNA reads as TGTGCCAGCAGTGTATTGTTTTATCAGCCCCAGCATTTT. It codes for CASSVLFYQPQHF.

The chain links TRBV5-1 to TRBJ1-1; 8 positions agree with TRBD1. The germline CDR1 and CDR2 sequences are SGHRS and YFSETQ. The CDR3 runs to 15 residues. With 2 bases clipped from V and 7 bases from J, the junction kept 10 bases outside the gene matches. As DNA, the CDR3 is TGCGCCAGCAGCTTAGCGACAGGGGCCCCTCGTGAAGCTTTCTTT. Its translation is CASSLATGAPREAFF.

The genes are TRBV10-2 and TRBJ2-1, with 10 bases fitting TRBD2. This CDR3 is built from 19 residues. Trimming cost V 8 bases and J 4 bases; bases outside gene matches: 20. The V gene's germline CDR1 is WSHSY and CDR2 SAAADI. This CDR3 reads CASVKGVGLLAGRYNEQFF. The CDR3 DNA sequence: TGCGCCAGCGTTAAGGGTGTCGGGTTACTAGCGGGAAGATACAATGAGCAGTTCTTC.

V is TRBV9 and J is TRBJ1-5; D not resolved. The CDR3 contains 14 residues. V dropped 0 bases and J dropped 10 bases, with 14 bases sitting between them. Germline CDR1 reads SGDLS; CDR2 reads YYNGEE. The CDR3 loop is CASSVDPLQTPQHF. The CDR3 DNA reads TGTGCCAGCAGCGTAGACCCCCTACAAACCCCCCAGCATTTT. The variable domain in full, completed from reference TRBV9 and TRBJ1-5, reads DSGVTQTPKHLITATGQRVTLRCSPRSGDLSVYWYQQSLDQGLQFLIQYYNGEERAKGNILERFSAQQFPDLHSELNLSSLELGDSALYFCASSVDPLQTPQHFGDGTRLSIL.

This clone has a single count. This chain uses TRBV11-2 with TRBJ2-6; D is unresolved. V lost 1 base and J 0 bases, leaving 7 bases between the germline ends. Germline V gene lookup returns CDR1 SGHAT and CDR2 FQNNGV. This CDR3 is 16 amino acids long. This chain's CDR3 is CASSLVFRSGANVLTF. Here the CDR3 DNA reads TGTGCCAGCAGCTTAGTGTTCCGCTCTGGGGCCAACGTCCTGACTTTC.

The chain is built from TRBV7-2 and TRBJ2-7; possibly TRBD2 for D (7 bases). Germline CDR1 and CDR2: SGHTA and FQGNSA. This CDR3 contains 14 residues. V lost 5 bases to trimming and J lost 3 bases, with 14 bases between them. CDR3: CASSLRGASYEQYF. The CDR3 DNA reads as TGTGCCAGCAGCCTCCGGGGGGCCAGCTACGAGCAGTACTTC.

The chain recombines TRBV19 with TRBJ2-4; 12 bases agree with TRBD2. The length of the CDR3 is 18 residues. The V and J ends lost 0 bases and 2 bases, in that order; junction bases with no gene match: 5. Germline CDR1 is LNHDA and CDR2 is SQIVND (reference sequence). The CDR3 protein is CASSIDPSGRGTKNIQYF. The DNA of the CDR3 is TGTGCCAGTAGTATAGACCCTAGCGGGAGGGGAACCAAAAACATTCAGTACTTC. The full variable domain, its missing parts supplied by reference TRBV19 and TRBJ2-4, is DGGITQSPKYLFRKEGQNVTLSCEQNLNHDAMYWYRQDPGQGLRLIYYSQIVNDFQKGDIAEGYSVSREKKESFPLTVTSAQKNPTAFYLCASSIDPSGRGTKNIQYFGAGTRLSVL.

With regard to this clone: This sample includes further DNA sequences coding for the same CDR3. CDR3 in DNA: TGTGCCAGCAGTTTATTGGGACAGCCTAGCTCCTACGAGCAGTACTTC. Translated: CASSLLGQPSSYEQYF. The chain has TRBV28 and TRBJ2-7, with 7 positions matching TRBD1. This CDR3 has 16 residues. The germline V gene encodes CDR1 MDHEN and CDR2 SYDVKM. J gave up 0 bases and V 1 base, and 6 bases lay outside the gene matches.

This chain links TRBV6-1 with TRBJ2-7; D may match TRBD1 or TRBD2 (5 bases each). The germline CDR1 and CDR2 sequences are MNHNS and SASEGT. The CDR3 covers 15 residues. Trimming pared 8 bases from V and 2 bases from J, leaving 19 bases between. DNA for the CDR3: TGTGCCAGCGCCTCCGCCCCAGGGACCGCCTACGAGCAGTACTTC. Protein: CASASAPGTAYEQYF.

The chain is built from TRBV6-5 and TRBJ2-7, with D maybe TRBD1 (5 bases). Germline-derived CDR1 and CDR2 are MNHEY and SVGAGI. The CDR3 covers 14 residues. With 0 bases removed from V and 4 bases from J, the gap between germline ends came to 10 bases. The CDR3, as DNA: TGTGCCAGCAGTTACTCGTACAGGCTATACGAGCAGTACTTC. Residues: CASSYSYRLYEQYF.

V usage is TRBV7-9 and J usage is TRBJ2-3; 7 positions match TRBD1. Losses at the gene ends were 5 bases for V and 5 bases for J; bases not matched to a gene: 4. CDR3 length: 13 residues. Germline-derived CDR1 and CDR2 are SEHNR and FQNEAQ (reference sequence). DNA of the CDR3: TGTGCCAGCAGCATCTCAGGGGGAGATACGCAGTATTTT. This codes for CASSISGGDTQYF.

The rearrangement links TRBV11-1 to TRBJ2-1, with 9 bases matching TRBD2. Germline-derived CDR1 and CDR2 are SGHAT and FQDESV (reference sequence). J was trimmed by 10 bases and V by 1 base; bases with no gene match: 2. The CDR3 is 13 residues long. The CDR3 here is CASSLGLAVEQFF. CDR3 coding DNA: TGTGCCAGCAGCTTAGGACTAGCGGTGGAGCAGTTCTTC.

The V and J genes are TRBV5-6 and TRBJ2-2, with a tentative D call TRBD2 (6 bases). Per the germline V gene, CDR1 is SGHDT and CDR2 is YYEEEE. CDR3 length equals 14 residues. Trimming took 3 bases from V and 1 from J, leaving 7 bases between them. CDR3 DNA: TGTGCCAGCAGCTGGGGGGTGAACACCGGGGAGCTGTTTTTT. Protein sequence: CASSWGVNTGELFF.

The chain couples TRBV6-1 to TRBJ2-1; 10 nucleotides match TRBD2. Trimming at V came to 4 bases and at J to 6 bases, leaving 9 bases not matched to a gene. The CDR3 has 16 amino acids. The germline V gene encodes CDR1 MNHNS and CDR2 SASEGT. CDR3 in amino acids: CASSGQPSGSFNEQFF. The CDR3 DNA reads TGTGCCAGCAGTGGTCAACCTAGCGGGAGTTTCAATGAGCAGTTCTTC.

The CDR3: CASSPLQEGLYGYTF. Here the CDR3 DNA reads TGTGCCAGCTCACCACTACAGGAGGGGTTGTATGGCTACACCTTC. The chain employs TRBV18 and TRBJ1-2, with D tentatively TRBD1 (5 bases). Trimming took 1 base from V and 5 from J, leaving 14 bases between them. The germline gives CDR1 KGHSH, CDR2 LQKENI. CDR3 length: 15 amino acids.

The chain combines TRBV9 with TRBJ2-7; D unresolved. CDR1 and CDR2 from the germline V gene are SGDLS and YYNGEE. Trimming took 0 bases from V and 3 from J, leaving 10 bases between them. This CDR3 region has 14 residues. The CDR3 protein is CASSVAPSNYEQYF. DNA for the CDR3: TGTGCCAGCAGCGTAGCCCCTTCCAACTACGAGCAGTACTTC.